This T cell receptor (beta chain) was retrieved from a study of identical twins (dated by TCRdb to 2016 to 2018). With regard to the full study: TCR alpha and beta repertoires from monozygotic twins, unrelated adults of various ages and cord blood were deep-sequenced to test whether fetal clonotypes persist. To rule out contamination, replicate twin experiments were performed at different times with different library preparation protocols. Beyond this particular receptor, the publication reports: Abundant cord blood beta clonotypes had fewer insertions, young adult naive repertoires showed a similar but weaker trend, and memory repertoires showed no such trend. Invariant T cells such as MAIT and iNKT could partly confound zero-insertion analyses, though diverse VJ usage argued against this for most clonotypes. Because the same donors could not be followed over many years, the conclusions depended on cross-sectional statistical analysis. Compared with coincidental sharing between unrelated individuals, an excess of low generation-probability sequences was observed among out-of-frame TCR alpha sequences shared between twins. The excess sharing between twins in beta out-of-frame sequences was weaker because fewer shared sequences reduced the signal-to-noise ratio. Out-of-frame TCR alpha sharing in monozygotic twins was systematically underestimated by recombination models, whereas sharing between unrelated individuals was in agreement with the recombination models.

Concerning this clonotype: What this receptor recognizes is not known. No base qualities exist here, and no much larger clone lies one base off it.

Every donor was a healthy Caucasian. The twin cohort consisted of three pairs of female monozygotic twins, all aged roughly 18 to 30 years. Positive isolation kits from Invitrogen were used to isolate CD4+ and CD8+ T cell populations. The library relied on 5' RACE. These reads were obtained on an Illumina HiSeq 2000. A universal primer binding site was added through template switching, and the final cDNA carried a unique molecular identifier so that TCR cDNA molecules could be counted accurately. First-strand cDNA for TCR alpha and beta chains was synthesized from specific primers in the conserved constant-segment region. Each cDNA library was double barcoded, with a SMART-Mk sample barcode plus Illumina barcodes, to control for contamination. TruSeq adapter sequences, together with Illumina sample barcodes, were added in two successive PCR steps. TCR alpha and beta cDNA libraries were sequenced on the Illumina HiSeq platform with custom primers. In the authors' own workflow: Unique molecular identifiers were extracted from raw reads with MiGEC, and CDR3 positions were determined with MiXCR. For each individual, recombination models were inferred using an EM algorithm with the repgenHMM and IGoR tools. Shared clonotype analysis was performed with the tcR package in R, normalizing sharing by the product of cloneset sizes. To study raw recombination without the effects of thymic and clonal selection, out-of-frame nonproductive sequences were analyzed. TCRdb reworked the public reads: Q25 trimming with fastp, MiXCR clone assembly, productive beta chains retained. A single entry per CDR3 protein holds the most common genes and DNA from its merged rows. The V and J calls and clone size come from TCRdb's table, not from the authors' own analysis. The sample table records 450,000 or so distinct CDR3 sequences; approximately 15% of these occur just once. The ten largest account for about 0.52% of the sample.

V is shortened by 1 base, J by 4 bases, and the region joining them spans 8 bases. From the cysteine up to the phenylalanine, the CDR3 has a length of 14 residues. The entry retains the CDR3 DNA only, 42 bases that are in frame from base 1. The sample was also reused in another study, on yellow fever vaccine responses in identical twins. Looking at the second paper: According to the authors, in identical twins the way T cells responded to vaccination appeared partly convergent and partly personalized. In identical twins, the study followed T cell clones that responded to the vaccine with precision.

The chain couples TRBV12-3 or TRBV12-4 to TRBJ1-5, with no D gene named confidently. Sequenced sample: CD4+ T cells sorted from blood. The source of this sequence is a young woman in good health. The CDR3 reads CASSLDSTNQPQHF. The bases are TGTGCCAGCAGTTTAGATAGCACAAATCAGCCCCAGCATTTT.